The sequence of this T cell receptor (beta chain) was determined in a study of OX40 agonist ivuxolimab in advanced cancers. A note on the overall study: Ivuxolimab was an agonistic, fully human IgG2 monoclonal antibody directed against OX40 (CD134), a costimulatory receptor. The paper reports the monotherapy dose-escalation portion (N ≈ 50 patients) of the phase I ivuxolimab trial. In the dose-escalation cohort, approximately 82% of patients were male, and the mean age was around 60 years, with a range of about 23 to 85. Intravenous ivuxolimab was administered to patients every 2 weeks at six dose levels: 0.01, 0.1, 0.3, 1.5, 3 and 10 mg/kg. Patients were allowed to have had prior anti-PD-1, anti-PD-L1 or anti-CTLA-4 therapy, and approximately 40% of the dose-escalation patients had previously received checkpoint inhibitors. Peripheral TCRbeta sequencing aimed to test whether ivuxolimab altered TCR sequence diversity and caused clonal T-cell expansion. Three dose-escalation patients achieved partial responses, one with hepatocellular carcinoma and two with cutaneous melanoma. Among the approximately 54 dose-escalation patients, around 19 had hepatocellular carcinoma, around 15 melanoma, 9 renal cell carcinoma and 9 head and neck cancer. Here is what the overall study found, with its caveats: Antigen specificity was not determined for the clonally expanded peripheral T cells. At doses of 0.1 to 3.0 mg/kg, clonal expansion of both CD4+ and CD8+ T cells in blood was seen between baseline and week 6. Low levels of normalized T-cell clonal expansion were also seen in some patients who did not respond. After ivuxolimab, CD8+ T cells had more expanded clones than CD4+ T cells on average. In the 0.1-3.0 mg/kg groups, partial responders were among the patients with the lowest normalized peripheral clonal expansion, particularly in CD8+ T cells.

Genomic DNA was isolated from the sorted cells so that the TCRbeta CDR3 region could be sequenced. The immunoSEQ Assay was used to sequence the TCRbeta CDR3 regions. The source is immuneACCESS, and TCRdb retained only in-frame sequences with V and J called. Part of the clones is not carried over; for the studies checked, unresolved V genes explain less than half of this, and the remainder is unexplained. In this sample the table shows more than 70,000 clones, 85% to 95% of which occur a single time. The top ten hold around 15% of the sample. About this clone itself: The antigen it recognizes is unknown. No base quality values were provided; no much bigger clone lies one nucleotide off.

From the cysteine through the phenylalanine, the CDR3 covers 16 amino acids. Of the read, only the CDR3 DNA is kept; its 48 bases are in frame from base 1. From the germline V gene, CDR1 is LGHNA and CDR2 is YSLEER. Deletion took 4 bases off V and 0 bases off J, with a span of 13 bases between the germline ends. Patients with a history of autoimmune disease or receiving systemic immunosuppression were excluded from the trial. Peripheral blood for TCR sequencing was collected from all dose cohorts at baseline, on cycle 4 day 1, and on cycle 7 day 1. Samples were obtained from an open-label, multicenter, first-in-human phase I dose-escalation trial of ivuxolimab. Adults with locally advanced or metastatic melanoma, renal cell, hepatocellular, or head and neck squamous cell carcinoma were enrolled in the trial. Before TCR sequencing, CD4+ T cells and CD8+ T cells were sorted from peripheral blood as separate populations.

The specimen comprised CD4+ or CD8+ T cells sorted from blood, sampled in a trial of the OX40 agonist ivuxolimab. The TCR was taken from an adult with an advanced solid tumor such as melanoma, head and neck, liver or kidney cancer. This sequence uses TRBV4-3 and TRBJ2-4; tentative D gene TRBD2, with 8 bases matching. Here the CDR3 is given as CASSPGRGLAKNIQYF. The sequence in DNA is TGCGCCAGCAGCCCCGGGAGGGGGCTAGCCAAAAACATTCAGTACTTC.